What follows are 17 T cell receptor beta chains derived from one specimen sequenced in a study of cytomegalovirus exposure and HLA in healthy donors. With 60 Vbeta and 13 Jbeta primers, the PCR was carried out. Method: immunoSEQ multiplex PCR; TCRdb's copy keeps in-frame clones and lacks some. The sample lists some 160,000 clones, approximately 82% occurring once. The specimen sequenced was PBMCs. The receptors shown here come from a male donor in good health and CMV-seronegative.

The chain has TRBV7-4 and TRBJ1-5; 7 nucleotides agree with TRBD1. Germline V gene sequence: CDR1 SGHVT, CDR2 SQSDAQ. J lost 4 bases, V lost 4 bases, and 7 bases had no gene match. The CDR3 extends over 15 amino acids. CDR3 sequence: CASSCDRAGNQPQHF. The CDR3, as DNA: TGTGCCAGCAGCTGTGACAGGGCGGGTAATCAGCCCCAGCATTTT.

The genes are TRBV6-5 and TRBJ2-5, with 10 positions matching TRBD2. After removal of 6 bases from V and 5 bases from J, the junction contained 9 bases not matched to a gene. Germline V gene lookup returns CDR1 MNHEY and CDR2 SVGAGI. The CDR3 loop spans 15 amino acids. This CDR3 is CASRQAGGPGETQYF. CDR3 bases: TGTGCCAGCAGACAAGCGGGGGGGCCGGGGGAGACCCAGTACTTC.

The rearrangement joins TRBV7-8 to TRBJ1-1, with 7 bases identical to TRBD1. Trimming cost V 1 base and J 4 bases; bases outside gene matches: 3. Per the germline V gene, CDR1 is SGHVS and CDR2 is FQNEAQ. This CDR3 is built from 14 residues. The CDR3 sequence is CASSLVGQLTEAFF. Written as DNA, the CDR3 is TGTGCCAGCAGCTTAGTGGGACAGCTCACTGAAGCTTTCTTT.

CDR3 amino acids: CASSSGSNTGELFF. For the CDR3, the DNA is TGTGCCAGCAGTTCAGGGTCGAACACCGGGGAGCTGTTTTTT. The chain links TRBV6-5 to TRBJ2-2, with D possibly matching TRBD1 (5 bases). V lost 4 bases and J 0 bases, leaving 6 bases between the germline ends. The CDR3 runs to 14 residues. Looked up from germline, CDR1 is MNHEY and CDR2 is SVGAGI.

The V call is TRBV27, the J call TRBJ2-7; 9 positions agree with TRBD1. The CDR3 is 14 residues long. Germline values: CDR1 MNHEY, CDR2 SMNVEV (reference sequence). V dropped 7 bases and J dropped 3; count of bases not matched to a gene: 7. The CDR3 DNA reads TGTGCCAGCATCCCGACAGGGGGTTACTACGAGCAGTACTTC. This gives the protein CASIPTGGYYEQYF.

CDR3 region: CASSVGGSDRGSTDTQYF. DNA of the CDR3: TGTGCCAGCAGCGTAGGGGGAAGTGACAGGGGATCGACAGATACGCAGTATTTT. The chain employs TRBV9 and TRBJ2-3; 8 nucleotides line up with TRBD1. The V segment lost 0 bases and the J segment 3 bases; nucleotides outside the gene matches: 12. Germline CDR1 reads SGDLS; CDR2 reads YYNGEE. The CDR3 length is 18 residues.

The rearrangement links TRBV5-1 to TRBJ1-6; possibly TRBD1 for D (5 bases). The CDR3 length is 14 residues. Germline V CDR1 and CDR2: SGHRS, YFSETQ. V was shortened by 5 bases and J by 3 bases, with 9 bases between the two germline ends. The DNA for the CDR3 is TGCGCCAGCAGTTCAGACAGCTATAATTCACCCCTCCACTTT. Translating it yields CASSSDSYNSPLHF.

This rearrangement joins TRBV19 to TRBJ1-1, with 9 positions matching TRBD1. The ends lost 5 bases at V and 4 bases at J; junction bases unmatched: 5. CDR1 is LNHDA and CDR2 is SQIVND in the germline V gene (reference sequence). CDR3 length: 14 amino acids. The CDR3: CASSWGQGRTEAFF. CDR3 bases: TGTGCCAGTAGTTGGGGACAGGGCCGCACTGAAGCTTTCTTT.

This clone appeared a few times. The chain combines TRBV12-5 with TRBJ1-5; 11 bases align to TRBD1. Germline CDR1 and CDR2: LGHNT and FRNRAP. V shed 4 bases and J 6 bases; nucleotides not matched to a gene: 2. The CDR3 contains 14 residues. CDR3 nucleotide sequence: TGTGCTAGTGGTTGGACAGGGGGCAGTCAGCCCCAGCATTTT. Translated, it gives CASGWTGGSQPQHF.

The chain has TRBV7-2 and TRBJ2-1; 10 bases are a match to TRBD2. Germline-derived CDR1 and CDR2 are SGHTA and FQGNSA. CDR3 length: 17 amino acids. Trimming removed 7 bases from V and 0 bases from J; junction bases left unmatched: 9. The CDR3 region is CASTGSGGASSYNEQFF. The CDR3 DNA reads TGTGCCAGCACCGGGAGCGGGGGGGCAAGCTCCTACAATGAGCAGTTCTTC.

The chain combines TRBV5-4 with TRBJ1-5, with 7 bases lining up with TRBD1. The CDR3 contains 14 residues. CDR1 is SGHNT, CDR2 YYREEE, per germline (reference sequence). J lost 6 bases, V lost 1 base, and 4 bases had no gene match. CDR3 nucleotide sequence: TGTGCCAGCAGCTTGAAGGGGGCGGGTCAGCCCCAGCATTTT. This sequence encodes CASSLKGAGQPQHF. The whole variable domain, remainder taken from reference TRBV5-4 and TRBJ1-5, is ETGVTQSPTHLIKTRGQQVTLRCSSQSGHNTVSWYQQALGQGPQFIFQYYREEENGRGNFPPRFSGLQFPNYSSELNVNALELDDSALYLCASSLKGAGQPQHFGDGTRLSIL.

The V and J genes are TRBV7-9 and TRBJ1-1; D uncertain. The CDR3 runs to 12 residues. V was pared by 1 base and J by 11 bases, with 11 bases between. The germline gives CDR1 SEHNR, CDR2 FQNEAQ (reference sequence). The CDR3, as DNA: TGTGCCAGCAGCTTAGGGGTCCTGGAGGCTTTCTTT. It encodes CASSLGVLEAFF.

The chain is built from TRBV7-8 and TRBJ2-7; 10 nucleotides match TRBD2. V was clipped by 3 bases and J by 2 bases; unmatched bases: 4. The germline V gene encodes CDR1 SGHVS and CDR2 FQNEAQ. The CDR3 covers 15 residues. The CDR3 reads CASSFSGRSPYEQYF. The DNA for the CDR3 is TGTGCCAGCAGCTTTAGCGGGAGGTCTCCCTACGAGCAGTACTTC.

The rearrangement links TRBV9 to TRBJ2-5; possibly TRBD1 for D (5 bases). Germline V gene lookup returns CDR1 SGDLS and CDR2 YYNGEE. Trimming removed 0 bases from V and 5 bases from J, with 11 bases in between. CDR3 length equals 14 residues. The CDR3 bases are TGTGCCAGCAGCGTAGCCCAGGGTCGGGAGACCCAGTACTTC. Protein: CASSVAQGRETQYF.

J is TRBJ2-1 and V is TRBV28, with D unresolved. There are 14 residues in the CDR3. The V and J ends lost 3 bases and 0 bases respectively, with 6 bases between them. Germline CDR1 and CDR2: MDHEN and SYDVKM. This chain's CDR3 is CASSFRISYNEQFF. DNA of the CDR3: TGTGCCAGCAGTTTCCGTATCTCCTACAATGAGCAGTTCTTC.

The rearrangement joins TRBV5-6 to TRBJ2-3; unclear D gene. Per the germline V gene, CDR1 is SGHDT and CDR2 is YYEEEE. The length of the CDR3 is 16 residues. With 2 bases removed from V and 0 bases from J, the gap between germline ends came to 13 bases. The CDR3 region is CASSFYSGASTDTQYF. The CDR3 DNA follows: TGTGCCAGCAGCTTCTACTCAGGCGCGAGCACAGATACGCAGTATTTT. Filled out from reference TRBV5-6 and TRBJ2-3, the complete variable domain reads DAGVTQSPTHLIKTRGQQVTLRCSPKSGHDTVSWYQQALGQGPQFIFQYYEEEERQRGNFPDRFSGHQFPNYSSELNVNALLLGDSALYLCASSFYSGASTDTQYFGPGTRLTVL.

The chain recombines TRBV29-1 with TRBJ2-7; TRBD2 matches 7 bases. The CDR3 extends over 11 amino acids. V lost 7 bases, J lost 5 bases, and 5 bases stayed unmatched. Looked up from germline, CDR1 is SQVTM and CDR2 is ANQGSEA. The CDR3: CSARGGNEQYF. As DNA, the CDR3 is TGCAGCGCCCGGGGAGGGAACGAGCAGTACTTC.